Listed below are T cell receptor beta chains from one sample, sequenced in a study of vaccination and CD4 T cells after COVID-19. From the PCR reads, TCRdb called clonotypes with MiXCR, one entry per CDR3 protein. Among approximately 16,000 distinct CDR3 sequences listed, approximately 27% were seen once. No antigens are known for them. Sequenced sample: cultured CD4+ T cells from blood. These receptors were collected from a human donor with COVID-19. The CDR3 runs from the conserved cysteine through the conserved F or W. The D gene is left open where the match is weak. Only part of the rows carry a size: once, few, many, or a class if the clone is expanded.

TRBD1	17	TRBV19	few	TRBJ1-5	CASTRGQGAGGNQPQHF	TGTGCCAGTACCAGGGGACAGGGGGCGGGAGGCAATCAGCCCCAGCATTTT
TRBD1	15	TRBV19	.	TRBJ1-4	CASSSSTGGNEKLFF	TGTGCCAGTAGTTCCTCGACAGGGGGGAATGAAAAACTGTTTTTT
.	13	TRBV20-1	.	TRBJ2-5	CSAQTDGSETQYF	TGCAGTGCGCAAACCGATGGGTCGGAGACCCAGTACTTC
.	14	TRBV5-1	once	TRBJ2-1	CASSWGTSPNEQFF	TGCGCCAGCAGCTGGGGTACTAGCCCCAATGAGCAGTTCTTC
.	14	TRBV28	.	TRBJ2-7	CASSFGWSSYEQYF	TGTGCCAGCAGTTTCGGTTGGAGTTCCTACGAGCAGTACTTC
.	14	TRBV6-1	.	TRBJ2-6	CAADGFPRANVLTF	TGTGCCGCCGACGGGTTTCCCCGTGCCAACGTCCTGACTTTC
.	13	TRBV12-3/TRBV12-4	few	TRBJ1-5	CASTSSTEGAQHF	TGTGCCAGCACCTCGAGCACGGAGGGAGCCCAGCATTTT
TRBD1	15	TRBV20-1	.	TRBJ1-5	CSARDGTGNNQPQHF	TGCAGTGCTAGGGACGGGACAGGGAATAATCAGCCCCAGCATTTT
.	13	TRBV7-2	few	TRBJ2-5	CASSSQAQETQYF	TGTGCCAGCAGCTCACAAGCTCAAGAGACCCAGTACTTC
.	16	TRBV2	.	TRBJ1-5	CASTLRGAGQNQPQHF	TGTGCCAGCACCCTAAGGGGGGCCGGGCAAAATCAGCCCCAGCATTTT
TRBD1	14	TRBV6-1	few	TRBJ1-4	CASSRGTGVEKLFF	TGTGCCAGCAGCCGAGGGACAGGGGTAGAAAAACTGTTTTTT
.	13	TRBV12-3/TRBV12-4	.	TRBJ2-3	CASRPDSADTQYF	TGTGCCAGCAGGCCGGATTCCGCAGATACGCAGTATTTT
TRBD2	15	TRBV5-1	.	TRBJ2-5	CASSLGLAGRETQYF	TGCGCCAGCAGCCTGGGACTAGCCGGGCGGGAGACCCAGTACTTC
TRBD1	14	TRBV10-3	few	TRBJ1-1	CAIRMDRVDTEAFF	TGTGCCATCAGAATGGACAGGGTCGACACTGAAGCTTTCTTT
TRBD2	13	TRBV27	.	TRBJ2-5	CASRLSGVETQYF	TGTGCCAGCAGACTGAGCGGGGTAGAGACCCAGTACTTC
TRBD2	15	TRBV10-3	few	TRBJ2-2	CAITGGGGASGELFF	TGTGCCATCACCGGCGGCGGGGGGGCCTCAGGGGAGCTGTTTTTT
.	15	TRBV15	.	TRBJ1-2	CATSMGQTTFYGYTF	TGTGCCACCAGCATGGGACAAACAACATTCTATGGCTACACCTTC